This TCR beta chain stems from a study of blood T cells in healthy people across ages. Study as a whole: Template-switching capture recovered about one barcoded beta molecule per two T cells. Findings and caveats of the study: As age increased, TCR beta diversity per million T cells fell in a roughly linear fashion.

CDR3 length: 17 residues. The germline CDR1 and CDR2 sequences are KGHDR and SFDVKD. The V gene lost 4 bases and the J gene lost 7 bases, with 24 bases spanning the gap. A remark on this clonotype: Its antigen remains unknown.

With a J-beta primer mix and a sample-barcoded 5' primer, a second PCR ran about 7 to 12 cycles. Tagging of each cDNA molecule was performed by a template-switch adaptor with 12 random nucleotides. TCRdb passed the 5' RACE reads through MiXCR, listing each CDR3 protein once. Found here are over a million distinct CDR3 sequences, approximately 39% of them singletons; the top ten hold over 3.5%. This TCR derives from a woman under 30 in good health. The chain recombines TRBV24-1 with TRBJ1-2; no firm D call. The source material was blood. CDR3 nucleotide sequence: TGTGCCACCAGTGACACCGCCCATGGTGAATGTCGCGGTGGCTACACCTTC. Residues: CATSDTAHGECRGGYTF.